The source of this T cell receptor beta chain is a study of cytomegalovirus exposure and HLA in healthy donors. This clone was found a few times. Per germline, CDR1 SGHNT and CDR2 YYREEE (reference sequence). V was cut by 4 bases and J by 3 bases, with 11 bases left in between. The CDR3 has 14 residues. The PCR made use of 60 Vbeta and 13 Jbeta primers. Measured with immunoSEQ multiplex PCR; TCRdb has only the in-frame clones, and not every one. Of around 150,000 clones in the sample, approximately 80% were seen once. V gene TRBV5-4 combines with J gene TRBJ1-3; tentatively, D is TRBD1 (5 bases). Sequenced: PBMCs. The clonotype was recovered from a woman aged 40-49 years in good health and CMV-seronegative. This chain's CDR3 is CASSPGLSGNTIYF. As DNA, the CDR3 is TGTGCCAGCAGCCCAGGGTTAAGTGGAAACACCATATATTTT.